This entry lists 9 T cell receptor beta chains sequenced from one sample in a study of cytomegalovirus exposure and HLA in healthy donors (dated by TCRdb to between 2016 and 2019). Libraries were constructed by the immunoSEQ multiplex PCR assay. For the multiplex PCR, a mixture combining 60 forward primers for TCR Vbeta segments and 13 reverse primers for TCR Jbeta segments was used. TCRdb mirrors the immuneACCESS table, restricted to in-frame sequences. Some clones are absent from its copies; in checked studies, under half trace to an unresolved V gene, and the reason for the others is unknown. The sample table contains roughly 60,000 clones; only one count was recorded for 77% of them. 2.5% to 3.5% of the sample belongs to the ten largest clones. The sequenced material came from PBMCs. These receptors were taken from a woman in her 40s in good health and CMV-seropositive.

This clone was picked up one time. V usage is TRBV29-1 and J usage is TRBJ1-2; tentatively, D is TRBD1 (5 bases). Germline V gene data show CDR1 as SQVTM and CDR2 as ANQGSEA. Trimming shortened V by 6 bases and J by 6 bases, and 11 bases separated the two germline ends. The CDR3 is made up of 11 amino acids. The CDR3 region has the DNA TGCAGCGTGGGGAGGGGTGATGGCTACACCTTC. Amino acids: CSVGRGDGYTF. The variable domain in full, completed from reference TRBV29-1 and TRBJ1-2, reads SAVISQKPSRDICQRGTSLTIQCQVDSQVTMMFWYRQQPGQSLTLIATANQGSEATYESGFVIDKFPISRPNLTFSTLTVSNMSPEDSSIYLCSVGRGDGYTFGSGTRLTVV.

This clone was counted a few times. CDR3 DNA: TGTGCCAGCAGCGTACAGGGGGCCTTTGGAAACACCATATATTTT. Translating gives CASSVQGAFGNTIYF. The V call is TRBV2, the J call TRBJ1-3; 9 bases are a match to TRBD1. Germline lookup yields CDR1 SNHLY and CDR2 FYNNEI. The CDR3 runs to 15 residues. V shed 6 bases and J 3 bases; nucleotides not matched to a gene: 6.

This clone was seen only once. The CDR3 here is CASSPRLAWETQYF. The DNA for the CDR3 is TGTGCCAGCAGCCCCCGACTAGCTTGGGAGACCCAGTACTTC. This chain joins TRBV14 and TRBJ2-5; 7 nucleotides align to TRBD2. From germline, CDR1 is SGHDN and CDR2 FVKESK. V trimming: 4 bases; J trimming: 5 bases; junction bases outside the gene matches: 7. CDR3 length equals 14 residues.

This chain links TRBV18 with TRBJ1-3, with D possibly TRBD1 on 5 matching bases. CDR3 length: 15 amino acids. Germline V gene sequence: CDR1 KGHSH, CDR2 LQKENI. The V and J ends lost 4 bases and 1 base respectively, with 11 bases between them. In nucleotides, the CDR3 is TGTGCCAGCTCACTCCCAGGGTGGTCTGGAAACACCATATATTTT. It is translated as CASSLPGWSGNTIYF.

The CDR3 loop reads CASSQDQGRSYEQYF. The DNA of the CDR3 is TGCGCCAGCAGCCAAGATCAGGGCAGGTCCTACGAGCAGTACTTC. The chain employs TRBV4-3 and TRBJ2-7, with D perhaps matching TRBD1 (5 bases). The CDR3 has 15 amino acids. V lost 0 bases, J lost 1 base, and 10 bases lay in between. From germline, CDR1 is LGHNA and CDR2 YSLEER.

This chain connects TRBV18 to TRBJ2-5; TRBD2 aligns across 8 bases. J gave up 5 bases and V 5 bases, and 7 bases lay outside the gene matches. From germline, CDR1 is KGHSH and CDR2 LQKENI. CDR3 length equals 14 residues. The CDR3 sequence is CASSSGGARETQYF. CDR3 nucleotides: TGTGCCAGCTCATCCGGGGGGGCGCGGGAGACCCAGTACTTC.

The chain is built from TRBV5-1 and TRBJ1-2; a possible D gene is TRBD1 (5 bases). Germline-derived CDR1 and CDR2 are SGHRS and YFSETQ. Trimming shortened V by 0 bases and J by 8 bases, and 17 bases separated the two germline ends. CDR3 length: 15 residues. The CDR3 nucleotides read TGCGCCAGCAGCTTGGAGGGACTTTCCAGTGACGGCTACACCTTC. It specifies CASSLEGLSSDGYTF.

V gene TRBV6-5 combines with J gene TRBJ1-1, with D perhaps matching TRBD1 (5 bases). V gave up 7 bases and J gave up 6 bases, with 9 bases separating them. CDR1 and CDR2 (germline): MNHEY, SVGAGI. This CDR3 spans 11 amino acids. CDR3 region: CASTWGAEAFF. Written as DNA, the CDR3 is TGTGCCAGCACCTGGGGGGCTGAAGCTTTCTTT.

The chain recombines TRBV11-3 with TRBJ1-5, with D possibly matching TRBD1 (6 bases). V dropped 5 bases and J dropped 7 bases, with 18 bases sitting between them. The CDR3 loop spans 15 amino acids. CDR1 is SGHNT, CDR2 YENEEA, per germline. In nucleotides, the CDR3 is TGTGCCAGCAGCCCTAAGGGGGGGGTGCGACAGCCCCAGCATTTT. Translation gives CASSPKGGVRQPQHF.